One sample yielded the 21 T cell receptor beta chains listed below, sequenced in a study of shared clonotypes between healthy human individuals. Profiled with immunoSEQ multiplex PCR; TCRdb holds only in-frame clones, not every one. The sample comprises hundreds of thousands of clones, approximately 74% of which are singletons, and approximately 1.7% rests with the top ten. The specimen sequenced was memory CD4+ T cells sorted from blood. Documented subset: CD45RA-negative fraction. All receptors derive from a woman under 40 in good health.

V is TRBV5-1 and J is TRBJ2-7; unclear D gene. Trimming pared 2 bases from V and 4 bases from J, leaving 10 bases between. CDR1 is SGHRS and CDR2 is YFSETQ in the germline V gene. CDR3 length: 13 amino acids. The CDR3 loop reads CASSFSSEYEQYF. The CDR3 DNA is TGCGCCAGCAGCTTTTCCAGCGAATACGAGCAGTACTTC. The whole variable domain, filled in from reference TRBV5-1 and TRBJ2-7, reads KAGVTQTPRYLIKTRGQQVTLSCSPISGHRSVSWYQQTPGQGLQFLFEYFSETQRNKGNFPGRFSGRQFSNSRSEMNVSTLELGDSALYLCASSFSSEYEQYFGPGTRLTVT.

This sequence joins TRBV9 and TRBJ2-2, with 7 positions matching TRBD2. The germline CDR1 and CDR2 sequences are SGDLS and YYNGEE. Trimming took 1 base from V and 0 from J; bases not matched to a gene: 6. This CDR3 spans 17 amino acids. The CDR3 sequence is CASSVSSGTANTGELFF. In DNA form, the CDR3 reads TGTGCCAGCAGCGTATCCAGCGGGACTGCGAACACCGGGGAGCTGTTTTTT.

The chain carries TRBV4-1 and TRBJ2-2; 14 bases match TRBD2. J gave up 7 bases and V 4 bases, and 11 bases lay outside the gene matches. Germline V gives CDR1 MGHRA, CDR2 YSYEKL. The CDR3 consists of 18 residues. CDR3 sequence reads: CASSPLPGTSGSYGELFF. As DNA, the CDR3 is TGCGCCAGCAGCCCCTTGCCCGGGACTAGCGGGAGTTACGGGGAGCTGTTTTTT.

The V and J genes are TRBV7-2 and TRBJ2-1; D possibly matches TRBD1 or TRBD2 (5 bases each). CDR1 and CDR2 from the germline V gene are SGHTA and FQGNSA. The CDR3 totals 16 residues. Between the trimmed V and J ends, which lost 3 bases and 4 bases, there was a span of 16 bases. Written as DNA, the CDR3 is TGTGCCAGCAGCTTGGGGGATAGGGATGTTTACAATGAGCAGTTCTTC. Protein product: CASSLGDRDVYNEQFF.

The chain joins TRBV4-2 to TRBJ2-2; the D gene is possibly TRBD1 (6 bases). V shed 4 bases and J shed 1 base, with 7 bases lying between them. Germline lookup yields CDR1 LGHNA and CDR2 YNFKEQ. CDR3 length equals 14 residues. The CDR3 reads CASSRGRNTGELFF. As DNA, the CDR3 is TGTGCCAGCAGCCGGGGGCGGAACACCGGGGAGCTGTTTTTT.

V usage is TRBV28 and J usage is TRBJ2-7; TRBD1 aligns across 7 bases. V was pared by 8 bases and J by 2 bases, with 9 bases of the junction left unmatched. The length of the CDR3 is 14 residues. Germline V CDR1 and CDR2: MDHEN, SYDVKM. CDR3 in amino acids: CASEKPGQPYEQYF. For the CDR3, the DNA is TGTGCCAGCGAGAAGCCGGGACAGCCCTACGAGCAGTACTTC.

This clone has only a few counts. The V gene is TRBV19, the J gene TRBJ1-2; D remains unclear. Between the trimmed V and J ends, which lost 6 bases and 4 bases, there was a span of 15 bases. The CDR3 loop spans 14 amino acids. The V gene's germline CDR1 is LNHDA and CDR2 SQIVND (reference sequence). The CDR3 DNA sequence: TGTGCCAGTAGGGACCCGGCGGGCGCCTATGGCTACACCTTC. Protein product: CASRDPAGAYGYTF.

V gene TRBV19 combines with J gene TRBJ1-1, with D possibly being TRBD1 (5 bases). Germline values: CDR1 LNHDA, CDR2 SQIVND (reference sequence). The CDR3 covers 14 residues. Trimming stripped 8 bases from V and 2 bases from J, with 15 bases between. DNA for the CDR3: TGTGCCAGTCTGCCGATGGGGCAAAACACTGAAGCTTTCTTT. Its translation: CASLPMGQNTEAFF.

Worth noting for this clone: It may be a read error: a sequence one base away is much more abundant. Other DNA variants within this sample encode the same CDR3. The chain is built from TRBV11-2 and TRBJ2-2, with D hard to call. The CDR3 has 12 residues. Germline V gives CDR1 SGHAT, CDR2 FQNNGV. Trimming removed 3 bases at V and 3 bases at J, with 2 bases between. Here the CDR3 reads CASSFDTGELFF. The CDR3 region has the DNA TGTGCCAGCAGCTTTGACACCGGGGAGCTGTTTTTT.

The genes are TRBV5-1 and TRBJ1-4; D is perhaps TRBD1 (5 bases). Germline V gives CDR1 SGHRS, CDR2 YFSETQ. Trimming took 5 bases from V and 4 from J, leaving 12 bases between them. The CDR3 totals 14 residues. As DNA, the CDR3 is TGCGCCAGCAGTCACCGGGACCTTAATGAAAAACTGTTTTTT. Protein sequence: CASSHRDLNEKLFF.

The chain couples TRBV4-1 to TRBJ2-2; the match to TRBD2 covers 14 bases. With 4 bases clipped from V and 8 bases from J, the junction kept 6 bases outside the gene matches. The CDR3 is made up of 16 amino acids. The germline V gene has CDR1 MGHRA and CDR2 YSYEKL. The CDR3 loop is CASSPGLAGVRGELFF. In DNA, the CDR3 is TGCGCCAGCAGCCCGGGACTAGCGGGAGTTAGAGGGGAGCTGTTTTTT.

This clone was observed a single time. Other DNA sequences within the sample encode an identical CDR3. The chain has TRBV28 and TRBJ2-1; no clear D gene. The CDR3 loop spans 11 amino acids. Germline V gives CDR1 MDHEN, CDR2 SYDVKM. Trimming took off 8 bases at V and 3 bases at J, with 5 bases between the two ends. The DNA for the CDR3 is TGTGCCAGCCGTCTCTACAATGAGCAGTTCTTC. This sequence encodes CASRLYNEQFF.

The rearrangement links TRBV19 to TRBJ1-5; D perhaps matches TRBD1 (5 bases). Germline values: CDR1 LNHDA, CDR2 SQIVND (reference sequence). Trimming cost V 3 bases and J 0 bases, with 15 bases left between them. This CDR3 has 17 amino acids. The CDR3 spells CASSMFPRGNSNQPQHF. The CDR3 DNA is TGTGCCAGTAGTATGTTTCCTCGGGGGAATAGCAATCAGCCCCAGCATTTT.

The chain links TRBV18 to TRBJ1-1; D uncertain. Germline V lookup: CDR1 KGHSH, CDR2 LQKENI. V was pared by 2 bases and J by 10 bases, with 8 bases between. This CDR3 contains 11 residues. The CDR3, as DNA: TGTGCCAGCTCACCAGGGAACTTAGCTTTCTTT. Protein product: CASSPGNLAFF.

There are a few counts of this clone. The chain combines TRBV30 with TRBJ2-1; a weak D match, TRBD1 (6 bases). V dropped 1 base and J dropped 1 base, with 8 bases sitting between them. Looked up from germline, CDR1 is GTSNPN and CDR2 is SVGIG (reference sequence). The CDR3 is made up of 14 amino acids. In nucleotides, the CDR3 is TGTGCCTGGAGTGCTGGGACATCCTACAATGAGCAGTTCTTC. Translation: CAWSAGTSYNEQFF.

There are many counts of this clone. The V and J genes are TRBV29-1 and TRBJ2-7; 16 nucleotides match TRBD2. Germline assignment: CDR1 SQVTM and CDR2 ANQGSEA. V lost 4 bases, J lost 7 bases, and 4 bases stayed unmatched. The CDR3 runs 14 residues. This chain's CDR3 is CSVAGTSGRGEQYF. In nucleotides, the CDR3 is TGCAGCGTTGCCGGGACTAGCGGGAGGGGTGAGCAGTACTTC.

The chain is built from TRBV14 and TRBJ2-2, with 7 bases lining up with TRBD1. This CDR3 has 17 amino acids. CDR1 SGHDN and CDR2 FVKESK come from the germline V gene. Germline trimming cut 4 bases from V and 5 bases from J; bases unmatched to any gene: 13. The CDR3 spells CASSPNDRAFGTGELFF. The CDR3 DNA reads TGTGCCAGCAGCCCAAACGACAGGGCCTTTGGAACCGGGGAGCTGTTTTTT.

The chain recombines TRBV6-6 with TRBJ2-7; 14 nucleotides align to TRBD2. V shed 4 bases, J shed 5 bases, and the junction held 7 bases outside the gene matches. Per the germline V gene, CDR1 is MNHNY and CDR2 is SVGAGI (reference sequence). The CDR3 is 16 residues long. For the CDR3, the DNA is TGTGCCAGCAGTTGGGGACTAGCGGGAGTGATGAACGAGCAGTACTTC. Amino acid sequence: CASSWGLAGVMNEQYF.

The chain combines TRBV15 with TRBJ2-1, with 12 bases lining up with TRBD2. The CDR3 is 18 amino acids. V gave up 0 bases and J gave up 9 bases; unmatched junction bases: 12. Germline lookup yields CDR1 LNHNV and CDR2 YYDKDF (reference sequence). The CDR3 spells CATSRDFGLAGGVAEQFF. In DNA, the CDR3 is TGTGCCACCAGCAGAGATTTTGGGCTAGCGGGAGGGGTGGCTGAGCAGTTCTTC.

The V call is TRBV28, the J call TRBJ1-1; TRBD1 matches 7 bases. The V segment lost 10 bases and the J segment 8 bases; nucleotides outside the gene matches: 7. This CDR3 has 11 amino acids. Germline V gene lookup returns CDR1 MDHEN and CDR2 SYDVKM. The chain's CDR3 is CATKGGGEAFF. In nucleotides, the CDR3 is TGTGCCACCAAAGGAGGGGGCGAAGCTTTCTTT. Together with reference TRBV28 and TRBJ1-1, the CDR3 gives the full variable domain: DVKVTQSSRYLVKRTGEKVFLECVQDMDHENMFWYRQDPGLGLRLIYFSYDVKMKEKGDIPEGYSVSREKKERFSLILESASTNQTSMYLCATKGGGEAFFGQGTRLTVV.

This clone was counted once. The chain has TRBV6-1 and TRBJ2-1, with D possibly called TRBD1 or TRBD2 (5 bases each). Trimming took off 6 bases at V and 8 bases at J, with 14 bases between the two ends. CDR3 length equals 13 residues. The V gene's germline CDR1 is MNHNS and CDR2 SASEGT. The CDR3 region has the DNA TGTGCCAGCAGGAGGGGTTGGATCGATGAGCAGTTCTTC. Amino acids: CASRRGWIDEQFF.